These T cell receptor beta chains were read from a single sample in a study of T cells in Graves' hyperthyroidism and ophthalmopathy. One entry per CDR3 protein results from TCRdb running MiXCR on the multiplex PCR reads. The profile shows 730,000 or so distinct CDR3 sequences, around a sixth of them singletons. Material: blood. Source of these receptors: a woman between 45 and 65 years old with Graves' hyperthyroidism that later progressed to Graves' ophthalmopathy. Each CDR3 is given with its conserved first and last residue. The D gene is left open where the match is weak. Size tells how often a clone was seen (once, few, many) or the class of an expanded clone, and some rows leave it out.

d_call clone_size j_call v_call cdr3_nt cdr3_aa
. many TRBJ2-3 TRBV11-2 TGTGCCAGCAGCTTAGACGGCCGGGTAAATACGCAGTATTTT CASSLDGRVNTQYF
. many TRBJ1-3 TRBV20-1 TGCAGTGTATCCCGGGTCTCTGGAAACACCATATATTTT CSVSRVSGNTIYF
. few TRBJ2-5 TRBV5-6 TGTGCCAGCAGCTTCGGAGGGGGTCTTTCGGAGTCCCAGTACTTC CASSFGGGLSESQYF
TRBD2 . TRBJ2-5 TRBV14 TGTGCCAGCAGCCAAGGGGACTACTATCAAGAGACCCAGTACTTC CASSQGDYYQETQYF
. few TRBJ1-2 TRBV4-1 TGCGCCAGCAGCCAAGATTTTGAGGGGCAAGGCTATGGCTACACCTTC CASSQDFEGQGYGYTF
. . TRBJ2-3 TRBV19 TGTGCCAGTAGTATGAGCCTCGGTGGGGGCCTAGCAGATACGCAGTATTTT CASSMSLGGGLADTQYF
TRBD2 many TRBJ2-7 TRBV5-1 TGCGCCAGCAGCTCAGGGACTAGCGCCTACGAGCAGTACTTC CASSSGTSAYEQYF
. . TRBJ2-3 TRBV7-9 TGTGCCAGCAGCCGGGACCCCTATTTAGAGCAGTATTTT CASSRDPYLEQYF
TRBD1 . TRBJ1-4 TRBV5-1 TGCGCCAGCAGCTTGGAGGCGACAGGGGGCGAAGAAAAACTGTTTTTT CASSLEATGGEEKLFF
TRBD2 few TRBJ2-1 TRBV7-6 TGTGCCAGCGGTATAGCGGGGGGGTACAATGAGCAGTTCTTC CASGIAGGYNEQFF
TRBD2 many TRBJ2-1 TRBV2 TGTGCCAGCAGGCCTACTAGCGGGGGATCCAATGAGCAGTTCTTC CASRPTSGGSNEQFF
. many TRBJ2-5 TRBV2 TGTGCCAGCAGTGAGGTGCAGGTCTACTTC CASSEVQVYF
TRBD2 few TRBJ2-1 TRBV7-6 TGTGCCAGCAGCTACAAAGCCGGACTAGCGGCTTACAATGAGCAGTTCTTC CASSYKAGLAAYNEQFF
. few TRBJ2-7 TRBV15 TGTGCCACCAGCAGAGATCTGTTGGCAGGGAGAGGGTACGAGCAGTACTTC CATSRDLLAGRGYEQYF
. few TRBJ1-2 TRBV27 TGTGCCAGCAGTTACTCGATTTACCGTAGTAGTGGCTACACCTTC CASSYSIYRSSGYTF
. . TRBJ2-1 TRBV10-3 TGTGCCATCAGTGAGTCGGGGCAGGTGCCCCTCAATGAGCAGTTCTTC CAISESGQVPLNEQFF
. many TRBJ2-1 TRBV11-1 TGTGCCAGCAGCTCGGGACGGAACAATGAGCAGTTCTTC CASSSGRNNEQFF
. many TRBJ1-2 TRBV2 TGTGCCAGCAGGGTGGAGGGATCCTATGGCTACACCTTC CASRVEGSYGYTF
. . TRBJ1-5 TRBV10-3 TGTGCCATCAGTGGAAACAATCAGCCCCAGCATTTT CAISGNNQPQHF
TRBD1 few TRBJ1-6 TRBV2 TGTGCCAGCAGGGGCAGGGGGCGCGGTTCACCCCTCCACTTT CASRGRGRGSPLHF
. . TRBJ2-4 TRBV20-1 TGCAGTGCCCACCCTAACAGGCCGGAACGGGGACGTAACATTCAGTACTTC CSAHPNRPERGRNIQYF
. many TRBJ1-2 TRBV3-1 TGTGCCAGCAGCCAAGGAGCCGTTCCGGAGTACTATGGCTACACCTTC CASSQGAVPEYYGYTF
. many TRBJ1-3 TRBV3-1 TGTGCCAGCAGCCAAGTAGGTGGATCCTCTGGAAACACCATATACTTT CASSQVGGSSGNTIYF
TRBD1 few TRBJ1-2 TRBV6-1 TGTGCCAGCACCTACCTAACACAGGGGGCGTCGGGCTACACCTTC CASTYLTQGASGYTF
. . TRBJ1-3 TRBV9 TGTGCCAGCAGCGTAGGACCGACAACTGGAAACACCATATATTTT CASSVGPTTGNTIYF
TRBD2 few TRBJ2-1 TRBV24-1 TGTGCCACCAGTGATCCCTCTAGCGGGGCCTCCAATGAGCAGTTCTTC CATSDPSSGASNEQFF
. few TRBJ2-7 TRBV20-1 TGCAGTGCTAGTTCCTTGCATGCTGAGGGGATCTCCTACGAGCAGTACTTC CSASSLHAEGISYEQYF
TRBD1 many TRBJ1-3 TRBV6-6 TGTGCCAGCAGTTACGGACAGGTCCCCTACTCTGGAAACACCATATATTTT CASSYGQVPYSGNTIYF
TRBD1 few TRBJ2-1 TRBV19 TGTGCCAGTAGTACCGCGGGACAGGGTCATGAGCAGTTCTTC CASSTAGQGHEQFF
TRBD1 . TRBJ2-1 TRBV5-4 TGTGCCAGCAGCTGGGGGACAGGCTACAATGAGCAGTTCTTC CASSWGTGYNEQFF
. . TRBJ1-2 TRBV5-6 TGTGCCAGCAGCTTGAGCAGAGGACAAGGGGGCTACACCTTC CASSLSRGQGGYTF
. once TRBJ2-5 TRBV7-9 TGTGCCAGCAGCTTAAAGAGAATAGCCCAAGAGACCCAGTACTTC CASSLKRIAQETQYF
. . TRBJ1-3 TRBV7-3 TGTGCCAGCAGAGCGTCGGGAGGAAACACCATATATTTT CASRASGGNTIYF
. few TRBJ1-1 TRBV25-1 TGTGCCAGCACCCCCAGGGGCAGGGTGGTCGCTGAAGCTTTCTTT CASTPRGRVVAEAFF
TRBD2 few TRBJ2-3 TRBV20-1 TGCAGTGCCCAGGGTGGCGGGGGGACAGATACGCAGTATTTT CSAQGGGGTDTQYF
. . TRBJ1-2 TRBV3-1 TGTGCCAGCAGCCAAGATACCCGGAGGGGCTACACCTTC CASSQDTRRGYTF
TRBD1 few TRBJ2-3 TRBV29-1 TGCAGCGCCGGGACAGGGAGTAAGGATACGCAGTATTTT CSAGTGSKDTQYF
TRBD1 few TRBJ1-2 TRBV24-1 TGTGCCACCAGTGACTCGGGACAGGGATATGGCTACACCTTC CATSDSGQGYGYTF
TRBD2 once TRBJ2-3 TRBV5-5 TGTGCCAGCAGCTTGGGAGTGGCGGGGGGTGTGGATACGCAGTATTTT CASSLGVAGGVDTQYF
TRBD2 . TRBJ2-3 TRBV19 TGTGCCAGTAGGACTAGCGGGGTCCCAGATACGCAGTATTTT CASRTSGVPDTQYF
TRBD1 many TRBJ1-2 TRBV2 TGTGCCAGCAGTGAAGTGAGGACAGGGGGAGAGGGCTACACCTTC CASSEVRTGGEGYTF
. . TRBJ1-6 TRBV30 TGTGCCTGGGGGCTGAGCTCCTATAATTCACCCCTCCACTTT CAWGLSSYNSPLHF